The clone carrying this T cell receptor beta chain was seen once. Its antigen is as yet unknown. All the people who gave samples were healthy bone marrow donors. The sample originates from a study of cytomegalovirus exposure and HLA in healthy donors. The V and J ends lost 2 bases and 7 bases respectively, with 24 bases between them. Germline assignment: CDR1 SGHTA and CDR2 FQGNSA. This CDR3 region has 17 residues. Study results and limitations: Sequencing likely produced, as an artifact, a cluster of highly shared sequence variants. Across donors, presence/absence analyses took sequencing depth to be roughly uniform. In a later analysis, at a false discovery rate of 0.05, under 20,000 TCR beta sequences were associated with HLA alleles.

Primers: 60 Vbeta forward and 13 Jbeta reverse. The data were produced by immunoSEQ multiplex PCR, yet TCRdb's version contains in-frame clones alone and is incomplete. Counted here are 210,000 or so clones, approximately 90% occurring once; the ten biggest clones make up 1%. The origin of this receptor is a woman aged 18-29 years in good health and CMV-seronegative. The chain recombines TRBV7-2 with TRBJ2-7; a possible D gene is TRBD2 (5 bases). The sequencing input was PBMCs. CDR3 sequence (DNA): TGTGCCAGCAGCTTACAAGCGGTGCCCTCCGCGTTCCGAGAGCAGTACTTC. Residues: CASSLQAVPSAFREQYF.